This T cell receptor (beta chain) was sequenced in a study of glioma-infiltrating T cells after dendritic cell vaccination. Study-wide results and caveats: Patients with more pretreatment TILs had longer time to progression and survival.

The primer mix had 60 V beta and 13 J beta primers. Assay: immunoSEQ multiplex PCR; the TCRdb copy retains only in-frame clones and omits some. The repertoire holds tens of thousands of clones, with 82% as singletons. A note on this clone: What it binds is not known.

Looked up from germline, CDR1 is SGDLS and CDR2 is YYNGEE. The CDR3 is 15 residues long. The V gene end was trimmed by 5 bases and the J gene end by 3 bases; junction bases not matched to a gene: 8. This chain uses TRBV9 with TRBJ2-1, with 7 positions matching TRBD2. The sample consisted of blood, taken before dendritic cell vaccination. The clonotype originates from a human donor with glioblastoma. The CDR3: CASRESGTNYNEQFF. The CDR3 coding sequence is TGTGCCAGCAGGGAATCCGGGACTAACTACAATGAGCAGTTCTTC.